One sample yielded the 18 T cell receptor beta chains listed below, sequenced in a study of T-cell reconstitution after alpha-beta-depleted transplantation in children. Study results and limitations: T-cell counts and diversity were attributed mostly to newly produced T cells one year after transplant.

The antigens for these receptors are not known. Preparation of the TCRbeta library involved a method that used unique molecular identifiers. TCRdb reprocessed the PCR reads via MiXCR and lists one record per CDR3 protein. This table holds hundreds of thousands of distinct CDR3 sequences, 6% to 10% found once. The sequencing here drew on peripheral blood, taken 360 days after TCRalphabeta/CD19-depleted stem cell transplant. Every receptor here comes from a female patient aged 2-15 years who had a stem cell transplant for Fanconi anemia, so the T cells may come from the graft donor.

This rearrangement joins TRBV29-1 to TRBJ2-1; 8 nucleotides agree with TRBD2. Germline CDR1 SQVTM, CDR2 ANQGSEA. The CDR3 is made up of 15 amino acids. V lost 1 base, J lost 8 bases, and 10 bases stayed unmatched. DNA for the CDR3: TGCAGCGTTGAAGGGTTTAGCGGGATACTGGATGAGCAGTTCTTC. It yields the protein CSVEGFSGILDEQFF.

This clonotype was observed many times. This chain connects TRBV6-2 or TRBV6-3 to TRBJ2-2; D is possibly TRBD1 (6 bases). Germline CDR1 and CDR2: MNHEY and SVGEGT. The CDR3 covers 12 residues. V lost 8 bases to trimming and J lost 6 bases, with 10 bases between them. This CDR3 reads CASDEGAGELFF. In DNA, the CDR3 is TGTGCCAGCGATGAGGGGGCCGGGGAGCTGTTTTTT.

In this sample, this clonotype turned up many times. A junction boundary mismatches the germline segment, possibly from a read error. The genes are TRBV5-1 and TRBJ2-2; the match to TRBD1 covers 11 bases. The germline gives CDR1 SGHRS, CDR2 YFSETQ. The CDR3 is 16 residues long. CDR3 amino acids: CASSLGQGANTGELFF. Written as DNA, the CDR3 is TGTGCCAGCAGCTTAGGACAGGGGGCGAATACCGGGGAGCTGTTTTTT.

Notes on this clonotype: Possible read error: a much larger clone is one base away. The chain employs TRBV7-8 and TRBJ2-2; TRBD1 matches 8 bases. The CDR3 has 15 residues. V lost 3 bases and J lost 4; bases outside the gene matches: 4. From germline, CDR1 is SGHVS and CDR2 FQNEAQ. The CDR3 loop reads CASSFRQGSTGELFF. The CDR3 bases are TGTGCCAGCAGCTTTCGACAGGGGAGCACCGGGGAGCTGTTTTTT.

Ten or more counts support this clonotype. The chain couples TRBV6-1 to TRBJ2-3; 8 positions match TRBD1. The CDR3 extends over 15 amino acids. V shed 6 bases and J 1 base; nucleotides not matched to a gene: 6. Germline-derived CDR1 and CDR2 are MNHNS and SASEGT. CDR3 protein: CASSRGQGGTDTQYF. In DNA form, the CDR3 reads TGTGCCAGCAGCCGTGGACAGGGAGGCACAGATACGCAGTATTTT.

This clonotype was detected many times. The chain couples TRBV12-3 or TRBV12-4 to TRBJ1-1, with TRBD1 matching 7 bases. Unmatched junction bases numbered 2, after V lost 1 base and J lost 3 bases. The CDR3 has 14 residues. CDR3 region: CASSLDRGYTEAFF. DNA of the CDR3: TGTGCCAGCAGTTTAGACAGGGGATACACTGAAGCTTTCTTT.

This clonotype was counted between two and nine times. The V gene is TRBV19, the J gene TRBJ1-1, with D perhaps matching TRBD1 (5 bases). Germline V CDR1 and CDR2: LNHDA, SQIVND (reference sequence). The CDR3 has 13 amino acids. The germline V and J ends were trimmed by 7 bases and 3 bases, with 12 bases remaining between them. The CDR3 loop is CASKQGSYTEAFF. CDR3 DNA sequence: TGTGCCAGTAAGCAGGGCAGTTACACTGAAGCTTTCTTT.

This clonotype has a handful of counts. The V gene is TRBV6-1, the J gene TRBJ2-2; TRBD2 aligns across 8 bases. Germline CDR1 is MNHNS and CDR2 is SASEGT. The V gene end was trimmed by 6 bases and the J gene end by 4 bases; junction bases not matched to a gene: 7. The CDR3 length is 15 residues. CDR3 DNA: TGTGCCAGCAGAGACCCGGGACTAGGCACCGGGGAGCTGTTTTTT. Protein product: CASRDPGLGTGELFF.

This clonotype was counted ten times or more. This chain uses TRBV25-1 with TRBJ1-1; the D is unclear. Trimming removed 0 bases at V and 0 bases at J, with 5 bases between. The CDR3 loop spans 14 amino acids. Germline V CDR1 and CDR2: MGHDK, SYGVNS. The CDR3 spells CASSEYGLNTEAFF. As DNA, the CDR3 is TGTGCCAGCAGTGAATACGGCCTGAACACTGAAGCTTTCTTT.

This clonotype was counted many times. The V and J genes are TRBV5-1 and TRBJ1-2, with D perhaps TRBD1 (6 bases). V lost 6 bases and J lost 4, with 16 bases in between. Germline V gives CDR1 SGHRS, CDR2 YFSETQ. The length of the CDR3 is 14 residues. CDR3 in DNA: TGCGCCAGCAACTCGAACAGGGATTCCTATGGCTACACCTTC. Residues: CASNSNRDSYGYTF.

This clonotype was counted at least ten times. The rearrangement uses TRBV24-1 and TRBJ2-1, with TRBD1 identical over 9 bases. With V trimmed by 6 bases and J by 0 bases, 11 bases remained unmatched. Per germline, CDR1 KGHDR and CDR2 SFDVKD. The CDR3 has 18 amino acids. As DNA, the CDR3 is TGTGCCACCAGTCCGGGACAGGGCCTGCAAAGCTCCTACAATGAGCAGTTCTTC. It specifies CATSPGQGLQSSYNEQFF.

At least ten counts were recorded for this clonotype. The chain uses TRBV12-3 or TRBV12-4 and TRBJ2-5, with TRBD2 identical over 10 bases. The ends lost 5 bases at V and 2 bases at J; junction bases unmatched: 8. This CDR3 contains 16 residues. CDR3 DNA: TGTGCCAGCAGTATCACTAGCGGGGCAATGCAAGAGACCCAGTACTTC. Its protein is CASSITSGAMQETQYF.

The chain is built from TRBV5-1 and TRBJ2-6; D gene unclear. CDR1 is SGHRS and CDR2 is YFSETQ in the germline V gene. V was clipped by 3 bases and J by 0 bases, with 7 bases between them. The CDR3 runs to 15 residues. The CDR3 DNA is TGCGCCAGCAGCTCCATCTCCTCTGGGGCCAACGTCCTGACTTTC. Translating it yields CASSSISSGANVLTF. Using reference TRBV5-1 and TRBJ2-6 for the parts outside the CDR3, the full variable domain is KAGVTQTPRYLIKTRGQQVTLSCSPISGHRSVSWYQQTPGQGLQFLFEYFSETQRNKGNFPGRFSGRQFSNSRSEMNVSTLELGDSALYLCASSSISSGANVLTFGAGSRLTVL.

This clonotype was seen repeatedly, ten times or more. V and J are TRBV5-1 and TRBJ2-1; 7 nucleotides agree with TRBD2. Germline values: CDR1 SGHRS, CDR2 YFSETQ. The length of the CDR3 is 15 residues. V lost 2 bases and J lost 5; bases outside the gene matches: 7. The CDR3 is CASSFYPLADNEQFF. The CDR3 DNA reads as TGCGCCAGCAGCTTCTATCCCCTAGCGGACAATGAGCAGTTCTTC.

This clonotype was detected many times. J is TRBJ1-1 and V is TRBV12-3 or TRBV12-4; maybe TRBD1 (6 bases). The CDR3 covers 14 residues. The V end was cut by 7 bases, the J end by 6 bases, with 18 bases between. The DNA of the CDR3 is TGTGCCAGCATGGGGGGGGGCGGAATCCCTGAAGCTTTCTTT. Its translation is CASMGGGGIPEAFF.

This clonotype was observed a few times. V usage is TRBV11-1 and J usage is TRBJ2-6; 7 bases agree with TRBD1. Germline V gene data show CDR1 as SGHAT and CDR2 as FQDESV (reference sequence). This CDR3 contains 18 residues. The trim removed 4 bases at V and 0 bases at J, leaving 9 bases unmatched. CDR3 nucleotide sequence: TGTGCCAGCAGCTACAAGGACAGGCCCCACTCTGGGGCCAACGTCCTGACTTTC. It yields the protein CASSYKDRPHSGANVLTF.

This clonotype was counted many times. The chain recombines TRBV7-2 with TRBJ2-2; D is undetermined. V dropped 1 base and J dropped 6 bases, with 9 bases sitting between them. The CDR3 has 14 amino acids. The germline V gene has CDR1 SGHTA and CDR2 FQGNSA. CDR3 sequence reads: CASSLVGRAGELFF. The CDR3 nucleotides are TGTGCCAGCAGCTTAGTCGGCCGGGCCGGGGAGCTGTTTTTT.

The CDR3 nucleotides read TGTGCCAGCAACGGGGGCGGAAGAGAGACCCAGTACTTC. It is translated as CASNGGGRETQYF. The rearrangement uses TRBV11-2 and TRBJ2-5; D possibly matches TRBD1 or TRBD2 (6 bases each). Germline loops: CDR1 SGHAT, CDR2 FQNNGV. Trimming removed 7 bases from V and 4 bases from J, with 13 bases in between. This CDR3 has 13 residues.